The entry that follows covers one T cell receptor beta chain sequence. The study ran its PCR with 60 Vbeta and 13 Jbeta primers. The repertoire was sequenced with immunoSEQ multiplex PCR; TCRdb's copy has only in-frame clones and lacks some. The sample includes approximately 140,000 clones, 76% of them seen just once. The data derive from a study of cytomegalovirus exposure and HLA in healthy donors. Germline assignment: CDR1 LGHNT and CDR2 FRNRAP. The V gene lost 1 base and the J gene lost 1 base, with 24 bases spanning the gap. The CDR3 extends over 20 amino acids. The sequencing input was PBMCs. The clonotype was recovered from a man between 18 and 29 years old in good health and CMV-seronegative. This chain connects TRBV12-5 to TRBJ2-3; D may be TRBD1 (6 bases). The CDR3 bases are TGTGCTAGTGGTTTGGGGAAAAACAGGGTAGATCTCCTTGGCACAGATACGCAGTATTTT. It specifies CASGLGKNRVDLLGTDTQYF.